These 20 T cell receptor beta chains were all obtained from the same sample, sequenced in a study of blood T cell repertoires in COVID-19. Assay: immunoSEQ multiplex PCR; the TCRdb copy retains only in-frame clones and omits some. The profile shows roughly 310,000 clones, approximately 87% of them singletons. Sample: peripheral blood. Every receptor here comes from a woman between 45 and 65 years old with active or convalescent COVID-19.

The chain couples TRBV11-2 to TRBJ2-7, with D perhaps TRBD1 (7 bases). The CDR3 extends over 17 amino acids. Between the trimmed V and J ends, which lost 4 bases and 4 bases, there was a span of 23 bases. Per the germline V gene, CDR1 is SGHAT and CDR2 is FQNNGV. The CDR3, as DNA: TGTGCCAGCAGCTACCACCCCGGCGGGACAGTCGGGTACGAGCAGTACTTC. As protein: CASSYHPGGTVGYEQYF. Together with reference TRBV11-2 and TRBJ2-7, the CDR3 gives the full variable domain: EAGVAQSPRYKIIEKRQSVAFWCNPISGHATLYWYQQILGQGPKLLIQFQNNGVVDDSQLPKDRFSAERLKGVDSTLKIQPAKLEDSAVYLCASSYHPGGTVGYEQYFGPGTRLTVT.

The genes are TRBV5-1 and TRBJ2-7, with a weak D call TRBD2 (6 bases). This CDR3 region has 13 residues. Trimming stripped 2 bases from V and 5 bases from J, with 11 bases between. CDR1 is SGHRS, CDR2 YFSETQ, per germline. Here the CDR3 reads CASSFQGGNEQYF. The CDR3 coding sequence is TGCGCCAGCAGCTTTCAGGGCGGGAACGAGCAGTACTTC.

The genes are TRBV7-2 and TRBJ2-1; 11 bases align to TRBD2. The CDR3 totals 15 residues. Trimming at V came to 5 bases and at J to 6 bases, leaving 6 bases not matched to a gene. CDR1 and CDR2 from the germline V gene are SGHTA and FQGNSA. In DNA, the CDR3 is TGTGCCAGCAGCACTAGCGGGGGCCCCCCCAATGAGCAGTTCTTC. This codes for CASSTSGGPPNEQFF.

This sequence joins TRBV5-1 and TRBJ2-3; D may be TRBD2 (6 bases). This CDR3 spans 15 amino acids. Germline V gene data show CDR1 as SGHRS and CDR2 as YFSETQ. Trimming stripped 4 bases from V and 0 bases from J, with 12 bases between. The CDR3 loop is CASSPRLGSTDTQYF. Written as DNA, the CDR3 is TGCGCCAGCAGCCCAAGACTAGGTAGCACAGATACGCAGTATTTT.

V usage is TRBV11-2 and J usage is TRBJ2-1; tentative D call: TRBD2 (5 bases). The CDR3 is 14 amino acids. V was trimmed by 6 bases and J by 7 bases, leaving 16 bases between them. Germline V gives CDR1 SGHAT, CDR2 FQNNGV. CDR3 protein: CASRSDRSGNEQFF. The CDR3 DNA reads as TGTGCCAGCAGAAGCGATCGGTCGGGGAATGAGCAGTTCTTC.

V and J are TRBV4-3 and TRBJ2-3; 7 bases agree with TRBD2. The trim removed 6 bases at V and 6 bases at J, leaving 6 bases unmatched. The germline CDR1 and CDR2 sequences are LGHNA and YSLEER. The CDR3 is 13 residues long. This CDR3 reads CASRGGTGDTQYF. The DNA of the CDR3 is TGCGCCAGCAGGGGAGGGACTGGGGATACGCAGTATTTT.

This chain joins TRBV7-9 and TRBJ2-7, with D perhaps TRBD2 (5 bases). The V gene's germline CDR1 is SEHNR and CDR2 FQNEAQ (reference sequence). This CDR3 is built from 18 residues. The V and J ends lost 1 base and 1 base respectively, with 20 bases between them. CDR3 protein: CASSLGGRTLPQSYEQYF. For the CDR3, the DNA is TGTGCCAGCAGCTTAGGAGGAAGGACTCTCCCCCAATCCTACGAGCAGTACTTC.

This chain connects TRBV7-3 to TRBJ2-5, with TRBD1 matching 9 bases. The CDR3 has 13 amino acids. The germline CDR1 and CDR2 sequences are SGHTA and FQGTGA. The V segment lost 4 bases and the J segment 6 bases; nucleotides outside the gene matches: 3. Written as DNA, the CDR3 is TGTGCCAGCAGCTCGGGACAGGGAAAGACCCAGTACTTC. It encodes CASSSGQGKTQYF. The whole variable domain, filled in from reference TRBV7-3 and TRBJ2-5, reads GAGVSQTPSNKVTEKGKYVELRCDPISGHTALYWYRQSLGQGPEFLIYFQGTGAADDSGLPNDRFFAVRPEGSVSTLKIQRTERGDSAVYLCASSSGQGKTQYFGPGTRLLVL.

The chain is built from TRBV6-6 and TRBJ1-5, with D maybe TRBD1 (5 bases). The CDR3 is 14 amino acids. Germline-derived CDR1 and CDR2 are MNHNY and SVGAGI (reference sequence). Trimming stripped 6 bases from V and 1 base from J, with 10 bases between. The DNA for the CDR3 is TGTGCCAGCAGCCCGGGGGGAAGCAATCAGCCCCAGCATTTT. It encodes CASSPGGSNQPQHF.

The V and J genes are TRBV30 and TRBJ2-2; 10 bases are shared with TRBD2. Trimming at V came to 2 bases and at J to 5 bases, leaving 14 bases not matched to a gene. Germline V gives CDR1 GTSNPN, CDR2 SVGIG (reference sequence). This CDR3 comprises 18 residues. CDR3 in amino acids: CAWSHGASGRLGTGELFF. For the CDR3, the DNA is TGTGCCTGGAGTCATGGGGCTAGCGGGAGACTCGGAACCGGGGAGCTGTTTTTT.

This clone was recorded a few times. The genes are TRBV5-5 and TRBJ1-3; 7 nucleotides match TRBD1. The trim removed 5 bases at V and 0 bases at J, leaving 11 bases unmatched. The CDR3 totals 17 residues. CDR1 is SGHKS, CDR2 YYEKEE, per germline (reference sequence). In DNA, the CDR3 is TGTGCCAGCAGACCGGAAGGGACAGTCTCCTCTGGAAACACCATATATTTT. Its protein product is CASRPEGTVSSGNTIYF.

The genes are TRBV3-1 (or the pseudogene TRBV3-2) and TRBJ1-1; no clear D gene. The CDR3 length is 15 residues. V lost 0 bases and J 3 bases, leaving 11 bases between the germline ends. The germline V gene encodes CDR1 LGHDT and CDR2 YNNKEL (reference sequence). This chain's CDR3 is CASSQESHSDTEAFF. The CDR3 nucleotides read TGTGCCAGCAGCCAAGAATCGCATTCGGACACTGAAGCTTTCTTT.

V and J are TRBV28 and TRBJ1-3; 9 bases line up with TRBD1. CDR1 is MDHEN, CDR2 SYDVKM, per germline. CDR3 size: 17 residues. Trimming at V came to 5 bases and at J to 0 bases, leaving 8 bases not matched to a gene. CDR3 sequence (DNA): TGTGCCAGCAGTCCCGCCAGGACAGGGGTCTCTGGAAACACCATATATTTT. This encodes CASSPARTGVSGNTIYF.

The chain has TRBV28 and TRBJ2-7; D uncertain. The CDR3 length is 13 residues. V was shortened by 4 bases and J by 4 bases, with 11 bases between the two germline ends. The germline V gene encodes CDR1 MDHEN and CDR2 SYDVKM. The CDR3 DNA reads TGTGCCAGCAGTTATTTAGAGGTGTACGAGCAGTACTTC. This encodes CASSYLEVYEQYF.

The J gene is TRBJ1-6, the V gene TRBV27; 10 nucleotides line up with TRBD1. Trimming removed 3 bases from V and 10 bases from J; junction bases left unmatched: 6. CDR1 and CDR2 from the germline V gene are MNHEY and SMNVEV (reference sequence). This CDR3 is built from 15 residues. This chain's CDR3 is CASSLSGQGGSPLHF. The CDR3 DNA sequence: TGTGCCAGCAGTTTGTCCGGACAGGGGGGATCACCCCTCCACTTT.

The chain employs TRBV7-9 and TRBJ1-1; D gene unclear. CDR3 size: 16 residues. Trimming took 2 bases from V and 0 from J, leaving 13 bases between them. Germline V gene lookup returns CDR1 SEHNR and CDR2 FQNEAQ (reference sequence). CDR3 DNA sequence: TGTGCCAGCAGCTTACCAAGTAGTCTTATGAACACTGAAGCTTTCTTT. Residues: CASSLPSSLMNTEAFF.

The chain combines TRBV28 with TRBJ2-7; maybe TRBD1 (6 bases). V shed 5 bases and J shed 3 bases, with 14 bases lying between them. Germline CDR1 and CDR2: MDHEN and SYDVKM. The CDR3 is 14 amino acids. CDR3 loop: CASSAPGAVYEQYF. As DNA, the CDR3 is TGTGCCAGCAGTGCGCCAGGGGCGGTCTACGAGCAGTACTTC.

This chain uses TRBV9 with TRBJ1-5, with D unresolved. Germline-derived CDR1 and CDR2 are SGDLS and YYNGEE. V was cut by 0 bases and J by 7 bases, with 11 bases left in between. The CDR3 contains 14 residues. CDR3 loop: CASSVVAPGQPQHF. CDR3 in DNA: TGTGCCAGCAGCGTAGTGGCCCCGGGGCAGCCCCAGCATTTT.

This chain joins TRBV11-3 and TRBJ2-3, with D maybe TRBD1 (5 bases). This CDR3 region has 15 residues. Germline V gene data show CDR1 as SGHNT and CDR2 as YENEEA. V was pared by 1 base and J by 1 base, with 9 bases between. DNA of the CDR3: TGTGCCAGCAGCTTAGGACAGTGGGGCACAGATACGCAGTATTTT. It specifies CASSLGQWGTDTQYF.

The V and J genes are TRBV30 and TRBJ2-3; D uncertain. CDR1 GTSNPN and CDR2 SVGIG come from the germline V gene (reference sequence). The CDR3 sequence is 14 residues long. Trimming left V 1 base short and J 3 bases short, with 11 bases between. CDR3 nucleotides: TGTGCCTGGAGTGGGAACCTACTAACAGATACGCAGTATTTT. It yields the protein CAWSGNLLTDTQYF.